Listed below are T cell receptor beta chains from one sample, sequenced in a study of T cells in Graves' hyperthyroidism and ophthalmopathy. A single record per CDR3 protein comes from TCRdb applying MiXCR to the multiplex PCR reads. The data contain roughly 420,000 distinct CDR3 sequences, 15% to 17% of them singletons. Sequenced sample: blood. These receptors all come from a young woman with Graves' hyperthyroidism. Both conserved end residues are part of each CDR3. Fields, in order: J gene, V gene, D gene, clone size, CDR3 protein, CDR3 DNA. The D gene is left open where the match is weak. The size field is filled for only some rows; it gives once, few, many or a size class.

j_gene: TRBJ1-3
v_gene: TRBV7-2
d_gene: -
abundance: many
CDR3aa: CASSLRTASSGNTIYF
CDR3nt: TGTGCCAGCAGCTTAAGGACAGCGAGCTCTGGAAACACCATATATTTT

j_gene: TRBJ2-5
v_gene: TRBV12-3/TRBV12-4
d_gene: -
abundance: many
CDR3aa: CASRHTAGETQYF
CDR3nt: TGTGCCAGCAGGCACACCGCGGGGGAGACCCAGTACTTC

j_gene: TRBJ2-1
v_gene: TRBV10-2
d_gene: -
abundance: many
CDR3aa: CASSEGTDYNEQFF
CDR3nt: TGCGCCAGCAGTGAAGGGACTGATTACAATGAGCAGTTCTTC

j_gene: TRBJ1-2
v_gene: TRBV4-1
d_gene: -
abundance: -
CDR3aa: CASSQTTSNYGYTF
CDR3nt: TGCGCCAGCAGCCAGACGACAAGTAACTATGGCTACACCTTC

j_gene: TRBJ1-2
v_gene: TRBV4-2
d_gene: -
abundance: -
CDR3aa: CASSQDLIAPGDGYTF
CDR3nt: TGTGCCAGCAGCCAAGATCTGATAGCCCCGGGGGACGGCTACACCTTC

j_gene: TRBJ1-5
v_gene: TRBV2
d_gene: -
abundance: many
CDR3aa: CASSVWQGNQPQHF
CDR3nt: TGTGCCAGCAGTGTCTGGCAGGGCAATCAGCCCCAGCATTTT

j_gene: TRBJ2-1
v_gene: TRBV7-9
d_gene: TRBD2
abundance: many
CDR3aa: CASSLGRGTSEINNEQFF
CDR3nt: TGTGCCAGCAGCTTAGGCCGGGGGACTAGCGAGATAAACAATGAGCAGTTCTTC

j_gene: TRBJ1-1
v_gene: TRBV9
d_gene: -
abundance: few
CDR3aa: CASSVATTANTEAFF
CDR3nt: TGTGCCAGCAGCGTAGCCACGACCGCGAACACTGAAGCTTTCTTT

j_gene: TRBJ2-3
v_gene: TRBV20-1
d_gene: -
abundance: -
CDR3aa: CSARETGKTVADTQYF
CDR3nt: TGCAGTGCTAGGGAGACCGGGAAAACCGTTGCAGATACGCAGTATTTT

j_gene: TRBJ1-1
v_gene: TRBV27
d_gene: TRBD1
abundance: many
CDR3aa: CASRRTGVNTEAFF
CDR3nt: TGTGCCAGCAGGAGAACAGGGGTTAATACTGAAGCTTTCTTT

j_gene: TRBJ2-7
v_gene: TRBV20-1
d_gene: -
abundance: many
CDR3aa: CSARVMAQGEQYF
CDR3nt: TGCAGTGCTAGAGTAATGGCCCAGGGGGAGCAGTACTTC

j_gene: TRBJ2-3
v_gene: TRBV20-1
d_gene: -
abundance: many
CDR3aa: CSAETGSDTQYF
CDR3nt: TGCAGTGCGGAGACAGGATCAGATACGCAGTATTTT

j_gene: TRBJ1-2
v_gene: TRBV6-4
d_gene: TRBD1
abundance: many
CDR3aa: CASSATGGVYGYTF
CDR3nt: TGTGCCAGCAGTGCCACAGGGGGAGTCTATGGCTACACCTTC

j_gene: TRBJ1-5
v_gene: TRBV12-3/TRBV12-4
d_gene: TRBD1
abundance: many
CDR3aa: CASSLDRGQPQHF
CDR3nt: TGTGCCAGCAGTCTTGACAGGGGTCAGCCCCAGCATTTT

j_gene: TRBJ2-3
v_gene: TRBV7-3
d_gene: -
abundance: -
CDR3aa: CASSLDFADTQYF
CDR3nt: TGTGCCAGCAGCTTAGACTTTGCAGATACGCAGTATTTT

j_gene: TRBJ1-1
v_gene: TRBV19
d_gene: -
abundance: many
CDR3aa: CASSIVGAPPVTEAFF
CDR3nt: TGTGCCAGTAGTATAGTGGGAGCCCCACCGGTCACTGAAGCTTTCTTT

j_gene: TRBJ2-3
v_gene: TRBV20-1
d_gene: TRBD2
abundance: many
CDR3aa: CSASLAVGSQYF
CDR3nt: TGCAGTGCTAGCCTAGCGGTTGGTTCGCAGTATTTT

j_gene: TRBJ2-7
v_gene: TRBV14
d_gene: -
abundance: many
CDR3aa: CASSQGTVRYEQYF
CDR3nt: TGTGCCAGCAGCCAAGGGACTGTTCGCTACGAGCAGTACTTC

j_gene: TRBJ2-6
v_gene: TRBV2
d_gene: -
abundance: few
CDR3aa: CASQATSGANVLTF
CDR3nt: TGTGCCAGCCAGGCAACCTCTGGGGCCAACGTCCTGACTTTC

j_gene: TRBJ2-3
v_gene: TRBV4-1
d_gene: -
abundance: -
CDR3aa: CASSPVGVTADTQYF
CDR3nt: TGCGCCAGCAGCCCGGTCGGGGTCACAGCAGATACGCAGTATTTT

j_gene: TRBJ1-1
v_gene: TRBV2
d_gene: -
abundance: many
CDR3aa: CASSVVGPGVGHTEAFF
CDR3nt: TGTGCCAGCAGTGTGGTTGGGCCAGGGGTTGGACACACTGAAGCTTTCTTT

j_gene: TRBJ2-1
v_gene: TRBV20-1
d_gene: -
abundance: few
CDR3aa: CSAIDPSFEREQFF
CDR3nt: TGCAGTGCTATCGACCCCTCCTTTGAGAGGGAGCAGTTCTTC

j_gene: TRBJ1-2
v_gene: TRBV2
d_gene: -
abundance: many
CDR3aa: CASSELEENYGYTF
CDR3nt: TGTGCCAGCAGTGAGCTGGAAGAAAACTATGGCTACACCTTC

j_gene: TRBJ2-5
v_gene: TRBV12-3/TRBV12-4
d_gene: TRBD2
abundance: many
CDR3aa: CASSRGLAGQETQYF
CDR3nt: TGTGCCAGCAGTAGAGGACTAGCTGGCCAAGAGACCCAGTACTTC

j_gene: TRBJ1-2
v_gene: TRBV7-9
d_gene: TRBD1
abundance: many
CDR3aa: CASSFDRVPVGYTF
CDR3nt: TGTGCCAGCAGCTTCGACAGGGTTCCTGTAGGCTACACCTTC

j_gene: TRBJ2-1
v_gene: TRBV4-2
d_gene: TRBD2
abundance: few
CDR3aa: CASSLGLAGPNEQFF
CDR3nt: TGTGCCAGCAGCCTGGGACTAGCGGGCCCAAATGAGCAGTTCTTC

j_gene: TRBJ2-7
v_gene: TRBV20-1
d_gene: TRBD1
abundance: -
CDR3aa: CSAHRPIGGEEQYF
CDR3nt: TGCAGTGCACACCGCCCCATAGGGGGCGAAGAGCAGTACTTC

j_gene: TRBJ2-3
v_gene: TRBV28
d_gene: TRBD2
abundance: -
CDR3aa: CASSSFLAGGPTQYF
CDR3nt: TGTGCCAGCAGTTCCTTTTTAGCGGGAGGGCCTACGCAGTATTTT

j_gene: TRBJ2-2
v_gene: TRBV18
d_gene: -
abundance: -
CDR3aa: CASSPLRITNTRELFF
CDR3nt: TGTGCCAGCTCACCTCTTAGGATTACGAACACCCGGGAGCTGTTTTTT

j_gene: TRBJ2-1
v_gene: TRBV28
d_gene: -
abundance: many
CDR3aa: CASSYPGGNEQFF
CDR3nt: TGTGCCAGCAGTTACCCCGGGGGCAATGAGCAGTTCTTC

j_gene: TRBJ2-1
v_gene: TRBV28
d_gene: -
abundance: -
CDR3aa: CASTPGRRSHVEFF
CDR3nt: TGTGCCAGCACCCCAGGGCGTAGGTCCCACGTGGAGTTCTTC

j_gene: TRBJ1-1
v_gene: TRBV5-1
d_gene: -
abundance: many
CDR3aa: CASSHGPGTRTNTEAFF
CDR3nt: TGCGCCAGCAGCCACGGTCCCGGGACACGGACGAACACTGAAGCTTTCTTT

j_gene: TRBJ2-1
v_gene: TRBV29-1
d_gene: TRBD2
abundance: many
CDR3aa: CSVVGRGSYNEQFF
CDR3nt: TGCAGCGTTGTCGGGAGGGGCTCCTACAATGAGCAGTTCTTC

j_gene: TRBJ1-5
v_gene: TRBV6-1
d_gene: -
abundance: -
CDR3aa: CASCNSLVGPQHF
CDR3nt: TGTGCCAGCTGCAACAGCCTTGTGGGGCCCCAGCATTTT

j_gene: TRBJ1-1
v_gene: TRBV4-1
d_gene: -
abundance: many
CDR3aa: CASSQEVGNTEAFF
CDR3nt: TGCGCCAGCAGCCAAGAGGTGGGTAACACTGAAGCTTTCTTT

j_gene: TRBJ2-4
v_gene: TRBV7-2
d_gene: TRBD1
abundance: many
CDR3aa: CASSLMTGGIDIQYF
CDR3nt: TGTGCCAGCAGCTTAATGACAGGGGGGATCGACATTCAGTACTTC

j_gene: TRBJ2-7
v_gene: TRBV18
d_gene: TRBD2
abundance: -
CDR3aa: CASSQGLAGVGSTYEQYF
CDR3nt: TGTGCCAGCTCCCAAGGACTAGCGGGAGTTGGAAGTACCTACGAGCAGTACTTC

j_gene: TRBJ2-1
v_gene: TRBV20-1
d_gene: TRBD2
abundance: many
CDR3aa: CSASEFLTSGSFYNEQFF
CDR3nt: TGCAGTGCTAGTGAGTTCCTGACTAGCGGGAGCTTCTACAATGAGCAGTTCTTC

j_gene: TRBJ1-2
v_gene: TRBV6-2/TRBV6-3
d_gene: TRBD1
abundance: few
CDR3aa: CASSYPKTGDGYTF
CDR3nt: TGTGCCAGCAGTTACCCAAAGACAGGGGACGGCTACACCTTC

j_gene: TRBJ2-2
v_gene: TRBV6-1
d_gene: -
abundance: -
CDR3aa: CASSEQKRLLNTGELFF
CDR3nt: TGTGCCAGCAGTGAACAGAAAAGACTCCTGAACACCGGGGAGCTGTTTTTT

j_gene: TRBJ1-2
v_gene: TRBV4-1
d_gene: TRBD1
abundance: -
CDR3aa: CASSHPAIQGADGYTF
CDR3nt: TGCGCCAGCAGCCACCCGGCAATACAGGGGGCGGATGGCTACACCTTC

j_gene: TRBJ2-3
v_gene: TRBV29-1
d_gene: -
abundance: few
CDR3aa: CSVEVLGLDTQYF
CDR3nt: TGCAGCGTTGAAGTTCTTGGATTAGATACGCAGTATTTT

j_gene: TRBJ1-1
v_gene: TRBV5-1
d_gene: TRBD1
abundance: -
CDR3aa: CASSLGDRAGTEAFF
CDR3nt: TGCGCCAGCAGCTTGGGTGACAGGGCGGGCACTGAAGCTTTCTTT

j_gene: TRBJ1-2
v_gene: TRBV6-1
d_gene: TRBD1
abundance: few
CDR3aa: CASSISGTGGHYGYTF
CDR3nt: TGTGCCAGCAGTATCTCCGGGACAGGGGGCCACTATGGCTACACCTTC

j_gene: TRBJ1-4
v_gene: TRBV7-9
d_gene: -
abundance: -
CDR3aa: CASSGGGRANEKLFF
CDR3nt: TGTGCCAGCAGCGGAGGGGGTCGGGCTAATGAAAAACTGTTTTTT

j_gene: TRBJ1-6
v_gene: TRBV25-1
d_gene: -
abundance: -
CDR3aa: CASSEIDEGRAYNSPLHF
CDR3nt: TGTGCCAGCAGTGAAATCGATGAGGGAAGGGCCTATAATTCACCCCTCCACTTT

j_gene: TRBJ2-6
v_gene: TRBV6-1
d_gene: -
abundance: few
CDR3aa: CASSEAHVGSGANVLTF
CDR3nt: TGTGCCAGCAGTGAAGCGCACGTAGGCTCTGGGGCCAACGTCCTGACTTTC

j_gene: TRBJ1-6
v_gene: TRBV5-1
d_gene: -
abundance: many
CDR3aa: CASSLDRERNSPLHF
CDR3nt: TGCGCCAGCAGCTTGGACAGGGAACGAAATTCACCCCTCCACTTT

j_gene: TRBJ2-3
v_gene: TRBV4-2
d_gene: TRBD2
abundance: many
CDR3aa: CASSQDRQRGRTDTQYF
CDR3nt: TGTGCCAGCAGCCAAGATCGGCAGCGGGGTCGCACAGATACGCAGTATTTT

j_gene: TRBJ2-5
v_gene: TRBV28
d_gene: -
abundance: few
CDR3aa: CASGTVETQYF
CDR3nt: TGTGCCAGCGGAACAGTGGAGACCCAGTACTTC

j_gene: TRBJ1-5
v_gene: TRBV7-2
d_gene: -
abundance: many
CDR3aa: CASSDGRRGLYSNQPQHF
CDR3nt: TGTGCCAGCAGCGATGGCCGAAGGGGCCTTTATAGCAATCAGCCCCAGCATTTT

j_gene: TRBJ1-5
v_gene: TRBV5-1
d_gene: -
abundance: -
CDR3aa: CASSEGDSGAGNQPQHF
CDR3nt: TGCGCCAGCAGCGAGGGGGATTCAGGGGCTGGCAATCAGCCCCAGCATTTT

j_gene: TRBJ2-7
v_gene: TRBV6-1
d_gene: TRBD1
abundance: -
CDR3aa: CASTPVFGQGSYEQYF
CDR3nt: TGTGCCAGCACTCCAGTCTTCGGACAGGGAAGCTACGAGCAGTACTTC

j_gene: TRBJ2-5
v_gene: TRBV11-2
d_gene: -
abundance: many
CDR3aa: CASSRGPLLVGSETQYF
CDR3nt: TGTGCCAGCAGCCGAGGCCCGTTGCTAGTCGGTTCGGAGACCCAGTACTTC

j_gene: TRBJ2-1
v_gene: TRBV28
d_gene: -
abundance: many
CDR3aa: CASSLGTGIINEQFF
CDR3nt: TGTGCCAGCAGTCTAGGGACCGGCATTATCAATGAGCAGTTCTTC

j_gene: TRBJ1-2
v_gene: TRBV20-1
d_gene: TRBD1
abundance: -
CDR3aa: CSARDAGTALYGYTF
CDR3nt: TGCAGTGCTAGAGATGCCGGGACAGCCCTCTATGGCTACACCTTC

j_gene: TRBJ2-5
v_gene: TRBV5-5
d_gene: -
abundance: many
CDR3aa: CAIHRTARETQYF
CDR3nt: TGTGCCATCCACCGGACCGCAAGGGAGACCCAGTACTTC

j_gene: TRBJ1-2
v_gene: TRBV11-1
d_gene: -
abundance: many
CDR3aa: CASSLGGAAGYGYTF
CDR3nt: TGTGCCAGCAGCTTAGGAGGGGCGGCGGGCTATGGCTACACCTTC

j_gene: TRBJ1-4
v_gene: TRBV20-1
d_gene: -
abundance: many
CDR3aa: CSARVSEYNEKLFF
CDR3nt: TGCAGTGCTAGAGTTTCGGAATATAATGAAAAACTGTTTTTT